Following are 8 T cell receptor beta chains from one sample sequenced in a study of long-term antiretroviral therapy in people with HIV. Run at survey level, the immunoSEQ assay was version v3.0. Some clones are missing from TCRdb's copy, which holds only in-frame ones; the method was immunoSEQ multiplex PCR. The sample holds some 40,000 clones, 75% to 90% seen once. The sequencing used unsorted PBMCs, collected 1.5 years after starting antiretroviral therapy. The receptors derive from a man between 18 and 29 years old with HIV.

This chain links TRBV30 with TRBJ2-1; the match to TRBD2 covers 12 bases. Trimming took 0 bases from V and 9 from J; bases not matched to a gene: 3. The CDR3 runs to 14 residues. CDR1 is GTSNPN, CDR2 SVGIG, per germline (reference sequence). The CDR3 region is CAWSVTSGRSEQFF. CDR3 sequence (DNA): TGTGCCTGGAGTGTGACTAGCGGGAGAAGTGAGCAGTTCTTC. Variable domain in full (rest from reference TRBV30 and TRBJ2-1): SQTIHQWPATLVQPVGSPLSLECTVEGTSNPNLYWYRQAAGRGLQLLFYSVGIGQISSEVPQNLSASRPQDRQFILSSKKLLLSDSGFYLCAWSVTSGRSEQFFGPGTRLTVL.

This sequence joins TRBV5-1 and TRBJ1-5; 9 nucleotides agree with TRBD1. The CDR3 sequence is 15 residues long. With 0 bases clipped from V and 3 bases from J, the junction kept 1 base outside the gene matches. Looked up from germline, CDR1 is SGHRS and CDR2 is YFSETQ. This CDR3 reads CASSLGDRANQPQHF. The CDR3 DNA reads as TGCGCCAGCAGCTTGGGGGACAGGGCCAATCAGCCCCAGCATTTT.

The chain couples TRBV29-1 to TRBJ1-2, with D possibly being TRBD1 (6 bases). This CDR3 is 13 amino acids long. Deletions cut 4 bases from V and 6 bases from J, with 15 bases between. The germline V gene has CDR1 SQVTM and CDR2 ANQGSEA. CDR3 amino acids: CSVGTNAGDGYTF. DNA for the CDR3: TGCAGCGTTGGGACAAACGCAGGGGATGGCTACACCTTC.

The rearrangement uses TRBV19 and TRBJ1-2; D unresolved. Germline V gives CDR1 LNHDA, CDR2 SQIVND (reference sequence). V shed 6 bases and J shed 0 bases, with 8 bases lying between them. CDR3 length: 13 amino acids. The CDR3 nucleotides are TGTGCCAGTAGAGCCGGGACTAACTATGGCTACACCTTC. Translated: CASRAGTNYGYTF.

The chain employs TRBV25-1 and TRBJ2-7, with TRBD1 matching over 9 bases. Trimming took 5 bases from V and 7 from J; bases not matched to a gene: 9. The germline gives CDR1 MGHDK, CDR2 SYGVNS. The CDR3 sequence is 14 residues long. DNA of the CDR3: TGTGCCAGCAGTAAAATACAGGGGACAGGGGAGCAGTACTTC. Protein: CASSKIQGTGEQYF.

This clone was counted a few times. This rearrangement joins TRBV6-5 to TRBJ2-7; tentatively, D is TRBD1 or TRBD2 (6 bases each). The CDR3 consists of 16 residues. Looked up from germline, CDR1 is MNHEY and CDR2 is SVGAGI. Trimming left V 2 bases short and J 3 bases short, with 17 bases between. CDR3 loop: CASSYHRDPGDYEQYF. The CDR3 DNA follows: TGTGCCAGCAGTTACCACAGGGATCCGGGGGACTACGAGCAGTACTTC.

The gene calls are TRBV18 and TRBJ2-7; unclear D gene. The germline V gene has CDR1 KGHSH and CDR2 LQKENI. This CDR3 spans 14 amino acids. The V end was cut by 3 bases, the J end by 0 bases, with 9 bases between. CDR3 sequence: CASSPGSSSYEQYF. The CDR3 coding sequence is TGTGCCAGCTCACCCGGCTCGAGCTCCTACGAGCAGTACTTC.

The rearrangement links TRBV10-3 to TRBJ2-3; 7 nucleotides line up with TRBD1. CDR3 length: 17 residues. The trim removed 4 bases at V and 1 base at J, leaving 11 bases unmatched. Germline assignment: CDR1 ENHRY and CDR2 SYGVKD. CDR3 sequence: CAISGGGPGTGTDTQYF. The CDR3 DNA is TGTGCCATCAGTGGGGGCGGCCCCGGGACAGGCACAGATACGCAGTATTTT.